These 30 T cell receptor beta chains were sequenced from one sample in a study of CD8+CD57+ T cells in acquired aplastic anemia. It was genomic DNA that served as the template for profiling TCR beta VDJ and CDR3. Each CDR3 protein gets one entry after TCRdb re-called the reads with MiXCR. The sample has about 80,000 distinct CDR3 sequences, more than 40% seen once. What was sequenced was sorted CD4+, CD8+, or CD8+CD57+ T cells (not recorded which) from PBMCs. Receptor source: a human donor in good health, serving as a control.

V usage is TRBV19 and J usage is TRBJ1-5, with D perhaps TRBD1 (6 bases). Germline assignment: CDR1 LNHDA and CDR2 SQIVND (reference sequence). The CDR3 has 14 residues. V lost 6 bases, J lost 5 bases, and 14 bases lay in between. In DNA, the CDR3 is TGTGCCAGTAGAGGGGGGGGTGCCCATCAGCCCCAGCATTTT. The encoded protein is CASRGGGAHQPQHF.

This clonotype appeared many times. The rearrangement uses TRBV24-1 and TRBJ1-5, with TRBD1 as a possible D gene (5 bases). The CDR3 has 15 amino acids. The germline gives CDR1 KGHDR, CDR2 SFDVKD. The ends were cut back, 6 bases at V and 0 bases at J, with 11 bases in the middle. The CDR3 loop is CATSWTKDSNQPQHF. The DNA for the CDR3 is TGTGCCACCAGTTGGACAAAGGATAGCAATCAGCCCCAGCATTTT.

The chain is built from TRBV20-1 and TRBJ2-7; D is ambiguous. Germline loops: CDR1 DFQATT, CDR2 SNEGSKA (reference sequence). V was trimmed by 7 bases and J by 3 bases, leaving 19 bases between them. The CDR3 runs to 14 residues. The CDR3 nucleotides are TGCAGTGGTCCCCTCCCCTATCGGGTCTACGAGCAGTACGTC. Translation gives CSGPLPYRVYEQYV.

This clonotype was seen ten or more times. This sequence joins TRBV11-3 and TRBJ2-5, with D tentatively TRBD1 (5 bases). The CDR3 is 11 amino acids. The germline gives CDR1 SGHNT, CDR2 YENEEA. V was pared by 6 bases and J by 7 bases, with 9 bases between. The CDR3 reads CASSAGMTQYF. CDR3 bases: TGTGCCAGCAGTGCAGGGATGACCCAGTACTTC.

This clonotype turned up a few times. The J gene is TRBJ2-3, the V gene TRBV27; D might be TRBD1 or TRBD2, each matching 5 bases. Germline lookup yields CDR1 MNHEY and CDR2 SMNVEV (reference sequence). The CDR3 spans 17 residues. Trimming took 1 base from V and 1 from J, leaving 15 bases between them. The CDR3 sequence is CASSLLSAVGGTDTQYF. The CDR3 DNA reads TGTGCCAGCAGTTTATTGTCGGCTGTGGGGGGCACAGATACGCAGTATTTT.

This clonotype was detected ten times or more. DNA for the CDR3: TGCAGTGCTAGGGACTGGGGGGAAATCTACGAGCAGTACTTC. This codes for CSARDWGEIYEQYF. The V gene is TRBV20-1, the J gene TRBJ2-7; perhaps TRBD2 as D (6 bases). CDR3 length: 14 amino acids. The V end was cut by 3 bases, the J end by 3 bases, with 15 bases between. CDR1 is DFQATT, CDR2 SNEGSKA, per germline (reference sequence).

This clonotype appeared a few times. At one end, the junction sequence differs from germline, possibly due to a read error. The chain carries TRBV6-1 and TRBJ2-2, with unresolved D. This CDR3 region has 14 residues. The germline gives CDR1 MNHNS, CDR2 SASEGT. In DNA, the CDR3 is TGTGCCAGCAGCGAAGCTGGGGACACCGGGGAGCTGTTTTTT. The encoded protein is CASSEAGDTGELFF.

The genes are TRBV27 and TRBJ2-7; D is possibly TRBD2 (5 bases). In germline, CDR1 is MNHEY, CDR2 SMNVEV (reference sequence). V lost 3 bases to trimming and J lost 3 bases, with 18 bases between them. CDR3 length: 16 residues. CDR3 DNA: TGTGCCAGCAGTTTGTCTGTAGGTAGCGTATACTACGAGCAGTACTTC. Translation: CASSLSVGSVYYEQYF.

Ten or more counts support this clonotype. The chain employs TRBV20-1 and TRBJ1-4; D is undetermined. The CDR3 has 11 amino acids. V lost 0 bases and J 14 bases, leaving 10 bases between the germline ends. Germline-derived CDR1 and CDR2 are DFQATT and SNEGSKA (reference sequence). The CDR3 loop reads CSARDNNLLFF. As DNA, the CDR3 is TGCAGTGCTAGAGATAACAATTTGCTGTTTTTT.

The sample holds many counts of this clonotype. This sequence may be a read error, since a much larger clone differs from it by one base. The chain carries TRBV10-3 and TRBJ2-7, with 8 bases matching TRBD1. The germline gives CDR1 ENHRY, CDR2 SYGVKD. This CDR3 spans 14 amino acids. The CDR3 region has the DNA TGTGCCATCAGCTTGGACAGGGTACCCTACGGGCAGTACTTC. The encoded protein is CAISLDRVPYGQYF.

This clonotype was seen at least ten times. The V gene is TRBV9, the J gene TRBJ2-1; 8 bases map to TRBD2. CDR1 and CDR2 (germline): SGDLS, YYNGEE. CDR3 length equals 14 residues. V gave up 7 bases and J gave up 2 bases; unmatched junction bases: 5. CDR3 sequence: CASGSGATYNEQFF. The DNA of the CDR3 is TGTGCCAGCGGTAGCGGGGCCACCTACAATGAGCAGTTCTTC.

This clonotype occurred many times. The chain uses TRBV10-1 and TRBJ2-1; 13 bases map to TRBD2. Unmatched junction bases numbered 5, after V lost 3 bases and J lost 9 bases. The CDR3 runs to 15 residues. Germline loops: CDR1 WNHNN, CDR2 SYGVQD (reference sequence). CDR3 region: CASSDGLAGAGEQFF. In DNA form, the CDR3 reads TGCGCCAGCAGTGACGGACTAGCGGGAGCGGGTGAGCAGTTCTTC.

V is TRBV10-3 and J is TRBJ1-1; 7 bases are a match to TRBD1. The CDR3 is 14 residues long. With 10 bases clipped from V and 0 bases from J, the junction kept 8 bases outside the gene matches. The germline gives CDR1 ENHRY, CDR2 SYGVKD. CDR3 sequence: CATTRQGVNTEAFF. CDR3 nucleotide sequence: TGTGCCACCACAAGGCAGGGGGTGAACACTGAAGCTTTCTTT.

In its sample, this clonotype was seen once. The gene calls are TRBV24-1 and TRBJ1-6; 10 nucleotides match TRBD1. CDR1 is KGHDR, CDR2 SFDVKD, per germline. V lost 0 bases and J lost 8; bases outside the gene matches: 6. This CDR3 is 17 amino acids long. The CDR3 region has the DNA TGTGCCACCAGTGATTTGATTCGTGACAGGGGGCATTCACCCCTCCACTTT. This codes for CATSDLIRDRGHSPLHF.

This clonotype was seen at least ten times. The rearrangement uses TRBV14 and TRBJ1-2; perhaps TRBD1 as D (5 bases). Deletions cut 5 bases from V and 6 bases from J, with 19 bases between. The CDR3 spans 15 residues. CDR1 and CDR2 from the germline V gene are SGHDN and FVKESK. This chain's CDR3 is CASSDDGDLLDGYTF. The CDR3 DNA reads TGTGCCAGCAGCGACGATGGGGACCTTTTGGATGGCTACACCTTC.

This chain joins TRBV29-1 and TRBJ1-2; 8 bases are shared with TRBD1. After removal of 1 base from V and 4 bases from J, the junction contained 5 bases not matched to a gene. CDR3 length equals 14 residues. Germline CDR1 SQVTM, CDR2 ANQGSEA. CDR3 amino acids: CSVEVTGAFYGYTF. The DNA for the CDR3 is TGCAGCGTTGAAGTGACAGGGGCCTTCTATGGCTACACCTTC.

The CDR3 bases are TGTGCCAGTAGTTTCGAGACAGGACGTCAGCCCCAGTATTTT. It yields the protein CASSFETGRQPQYF. The chain recombines TRBV19 with TRBJ1-5; possible D gene TRBD1, 6 bases. Judging by the DNA end, TRBJ2-3 fits better; the J call may be wrong. The CDR3 is made up of 14 amino acids. CDR1 and CDR2 (germline): LNHDA, SQIVND (reference sequence).

Here the CDR3 reads CSVEGQGAEWETQYF. DNA for the CDR3: TGCAGCGTTGAAGGACAGGGGGCGGAGTGGGAGACCCAGTACTTC. The genes are TRBV29-1 and TRBJ2-5, with 10 bases identical to TRBD1. Trimming cost V 1 base and J 5 bases; bases outside gene matches: 7. Germline V gene sequence: CDR1 SQVTM, CDR2 ANQGSEA. The CDR3 runs to 15 residues.

The DNA for the CDR3 is TGCAGCGTTGTCGGAGGGCCAGGCACAGATACGCAGTATTTT. Encoded protein: CSVVGGPGTDTQYF. The rearrangement uses TRBV29-1 and TRBJ2-3; tentative D call: TRBD2 (6 bases). The CDR3 runs 14 residues. Germline loops: CDR1 SQVTM, CDR2 ANQGSEA. V was cut by 4 bases and J by 1 base, with 12 bases left in between.

This clonotype was picked up many times. The V call is TRBV2, the J call TRBJ2-2; possible D gene TRBD2, 5 bases. The germline gives CDR1 SNHLY, CDR2 FYNNEI. The CDR3 is 13 residues long. Deletions cut 3 bases from V and 4 bases from J, with 6 bases between. The DNA of the CDR3 is TGTGCCAGCAGTGACGGGATCACCGGGGAGCTGTTTTTT. It encodes CASSDGITGELFF.

The chain employs TRBV10-3 and TRBJ1-2, with D unclear. CDR3 length: 13 amino acids. Germline V CDR1 and CDR2: ENHRY, SYGVKD. The V gene lost 0 bases and the J gene lost 7 bases, with 9 bases spanning the gap. CDR3 sequence (DNA): TGTGCCATCAGTGAGTCAGGGCTTGGTGGCTACACCTTC. Protein product: CAISESGLGGYTF.

The J gene is TRBJ1-4, the V gene TRBV10-3, with no clear D. The CDR3 sequence is 13 residues long. The V end lost 11 bases, the J end lost 4 bases, and 14 bases lay between the germline ends. From germline, CDR1 is ENHRY and CDR2 SYGVKD. This CDR3 reads CALSGQYNEKLFF. CDR3 nucleotides: TGTGCCCTAAGTGGGCAGTATAATGAAAAACTGTTTTTT.

The V call is TRBV20-1, the J call TRBJ1-1; possibly TRBD1 for D (5 bases). This CDR3 region has 14 residues. CDR1 DFQATT and CDR2 SNEGSKA come from the germline V gene (reference sequence). The germline V and J ends were trimmed by 3 bases and 2 bases, with 13 bases remaining between them. CDR3 loop: CSARRDRINTEAFF. As DNA, the CDR3 is TGCAGTGCTAGGCGGGACCGAATTAACACTGAAGCTTTCTTT.

The chain employs TRBV5-5 and TRBJ1-5, with TRBD1 matching over 9 bases. The trim removed 3 bases at V and 4 bases at J, leaving 5 bases unmatched. This CDR3 contains 15 residues. Germline assignment: CDR1 SGHKS and CDR2 YYEKEE (reference sequence). The CDR3 DNA is TGTGCCAGCAGCTCAGGGACAGGGAAGAATCAGCCCCAGCATTTT. Protein sequence: CASSSGTGKNQPQHF.

This clonotype was observed at least ten times. The chain has TRBV24-1 and TRBJ1-1; D may be TRBD1 (5 bases). The CDR3 has 12 amino acids. Trimming shortened V by 6 bases and J by 5 bases, and 9 bases separated the two germline ends. Germline lookup yields CDR1 KGHDR and CDR2 SFDVKD. CDR3 sequence: CATSSGGTEAFF. CDR3 DNA: TGTGCCACCAGTTCGGGGGGGACTGAAGCTTTCTTT.

This chain uses TRBV10-1 with TRBJ2-3, with a possible D match to TRBD2 (5 bases). The CDR3 totals 12 residues. V lost 3 bases and J lost 10, with 11 bases in between. The germline V gene has CDR1 WNHNN and CDR2 SYGVQD (reference sequence). This chain's CDR3 is CASSDHPGAQYF. The CDR3 coding sequence is TGCGCCAGCAGTGATCATCCCGGGGCGCAGTATTTT.

This clonotype was picked up a small number of times. The rearrangement uses TRBV19 and TRBJ1-2; D is uncertain. Trimming stripped 3 bases from V and 8 bases from J, with 10 bases between. The CDR3 has 12 amino acids. CDR1 is LNHDA, CDR2 SQIVND, per germline (reference sequence). Here the CDR3 DNA reads TGTGCCAGTAGTATCGGCCGTCGCGGCTACACCTTC. Translated, it gives CASSIGRRGYTF.

The chain joins TRBV9 to TRBJ1-5, with D tentatively TRBD1 (5 bases). CDR1 is SGDLS, CDR2 YYNGEE, per germline. Deletions cut 3 bases from V and 0 bases from J, with 22 bases between. CDR3 length: 19 amino acids. CDR3 region: CASSGQLSGLIYSNQPQHF. CDR3 nucleotide sequence: TGTGCCAGCAGCGGACAATTGTCGGGGCTAATTTATAGCAATCAGCCCCAGCATTTT.

This clonotype was picked up many times. V gene TRBV7-2 combines with J gene TRBJ2-3; maybe TRBD1 (5 bases). Trimming stripped 1 base from V and 0 bases from J, with 11 bases between. From germline, CDR1 is SGHTA and CDR2 FQGNSA. The CDR3 spans 16 residues. The CDR3 DNA sequence: TGTGCCAGCAGCTTAGAGGGGCCCTTTAGCACAGATACGCAGTATTTT. Translating it yields CASSLEGPFSTDTQYF.

The gene calls are TRBV20-1 and TRBJ1-1; D call uncertain. The CDR3 has 13 residues. V was cut by 1 base and J by 5 bases, with 11 bases left in between. Germline V gene data show CDR1 as DFQATT and CDR2 as SNEGSKA (reference sequence). CDR3 residues: CSARGSLGTEAFF. Written as DNA, the CDR3 is TGCAGTGCTAGAGGCTCTCTGGGGACTGAAGCTTTCTTT.